This TCR beta chain was retrieved from a study of T cell responses to AZD1222 COVID-19 vaccine (dated by TCRdb to about 2021). General notes on the study: AZD1222 recipients given second doses at about 4 weeks or at about 12 weeks were pooled, since spike-specific TCR depth and breadth were not found to differ between the two schedules. TCR sequencing covered approximately 230 trial participants: some 210 given two doses of AZD1222 and 26 given two doses of MenACWY control vaccine. Trial participants were enrolled into age subgroups of 18-55, 56-69 and 70-plus years, which contained roughly 150, 30 and 60 TCR-sequenced participants, respectively. General study outcomes and caveats: Reportedly, close to half of the unique spike-specific TCRs recognized epitopes lying outside the regions that are mutated in the B.1.351 and B.1.1.7 variants. Participants were mostly white British and included more females than males, and it was suggested by the authors that clonal diversity may have been underestimated. Spike-specific TCR breadth and depth rose significantly after two AZD1222 doses compared with day 0 and with MenACWY recipients. Only five to seven AZD1222 recipients were SARS-CoV-2 seropositive at baseline, limiting conclusions about previously exposed vaccinees. Because no day 14 peak-response samples were available, the repertoires could be characterized only after the peak T cell response. The 56-69-year group was small, and its depth increase did not reach significance, likely because of low power. Vaccine-associated CD4 TCRs spanned the whole spike protein, with dominant responses in regions 160-218 and 743-854.

The CDR3, from cysteine to phenylalanine, totals 15 residues. Left in the record is the CDR3 DNA by itself, 45 bases read in frame from the first base. The germline V gene provides CDR1 KGHSH and CDR2 LQKENI. From V the trimming removes 3 bases and from J it removes 5 bases, while the gene matches leave 5 bases of the junction unaccounted for. The sample's time point, from its label and the paper: baseline before first vaccination. Samples from vaccinated people were obtained from the UK trials COV001 and COV002, which included a single-blind randomized controlled phase 2/3 trial of AZD1222 (ChAdOx1 nCoV-19) in healthy adults. For TCRbeta chain sequencing, PBMC samples from trial participants were taken at day 0 and at day 28 after the second dose. The CDR3 regions of human TCRbeta chains were analyzed by immunosequencing. The published analysis was carried out like this. TCRs in the repertoires were matched against a reference library of SARS-CoV-2-specific TCRs that had been generated with the MIRA antigen-specificity platform. Breadth was defined as the fraction of unique TCRs that were SARS-CoV-2-associated, and depth was defined as the fraction of total T cells that were SARS-CoV-2-associated. Using the MIRA data, every spike-specific TCR was mapped to the spike region that the TCR reacted to and assigned to either a CD4 or a CD8 class. Log10-transformed breadth and depth values were compared by one-way ANOVA with Sidak's multiple comparisons tests. As stored in TCRdb, this immuneACCESS dataset retains in-frame rearrangements with V and J assigned. A fraction of the clones does not appear; measured against another copy, unresolved V genes explain less than half of the discrepancy, and the remainder lacks a known reason. V, J and clone size were drawn from that table, and D and trimming were deduced from the DNA. The sample data list 95,000 to 110,000 clones, and approximately 89% of these were observed just once. The top ten clonotypes cover around 19% of the sample.

Of note for this clone: There is no known antigen for this receptor. Base quality data are lacking; no much larger clone is found one base away.

The material sequenced was peripheral blood, taken on day 0 of AZD1222 vaccination. Recombination joined TRBV18 with TRBJ1-4, with 8 bases matching TRBD1. The clonotype comes from an adult in good health. The sequence in DNA is TGTGCCAGCTCACCCGGACAGGGAACAAATGAAAAACTGTTTTTT. Translated, it gives CASSPGQGTNEKLFF. The variable domain in full, with residues beyond the CDR3 obtained from the reference TRBV18 and TRBJ1-4 genes, is NAGVMQNPRHLVRRRGQEARLRCSPMKGHSHVYWYRQLPEEGLKFMVYLQKENIIDESGMPKERFSAEFPKEGPSILRIQQVVRGDSAAYFCASSPGQGTNEKLFFGSGTQLSVL.